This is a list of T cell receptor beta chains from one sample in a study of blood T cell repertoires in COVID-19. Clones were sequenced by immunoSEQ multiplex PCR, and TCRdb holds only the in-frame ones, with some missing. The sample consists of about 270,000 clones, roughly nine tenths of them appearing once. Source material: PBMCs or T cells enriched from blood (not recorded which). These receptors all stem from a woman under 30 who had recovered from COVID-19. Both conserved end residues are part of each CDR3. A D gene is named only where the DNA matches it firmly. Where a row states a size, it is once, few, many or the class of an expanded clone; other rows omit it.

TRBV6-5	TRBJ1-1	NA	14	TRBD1	CASSPQGVNTEAFF	TGTGCCAGCAGTCCACAGGGGGTGAACACTGAAGCTTTCTTT
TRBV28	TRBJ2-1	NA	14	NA	CASHPSGGRNEQFF	TGTGCCAGCCACCCCTCGGGCGGGCGCAATGAGCAGTTCTTC
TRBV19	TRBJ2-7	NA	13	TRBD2	CASSWDYSYEQYF	TGTGCCAGTAGTTGGGACTATTCCTACGAGCAGTACTTC
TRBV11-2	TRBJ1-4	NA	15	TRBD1	CASSGWTGTNEKLFF	TGTGCCAGCAGCGGCTGGACAGGGACTAATGAAAAACTGTTTTTT
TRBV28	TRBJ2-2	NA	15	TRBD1	CASSPWDRGTGELFF	TGTGCCAGCAGTCCCTGGGACAGGGGTACCGGGGAGCTGTTTTTT
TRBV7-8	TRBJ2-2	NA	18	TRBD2	CASSLAPRAGANTGELFF	TGTGCCAGCAGCTTAGCCCCTCGTGCGGGGGCGAACACCGGGGAGCTGTTTTTT
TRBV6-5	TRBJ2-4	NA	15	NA	CASSFGQPGANIQYF	TGTGCCAGCAGTTTCGGACAGCCCGGGGCAAACATTCAGTACTTC
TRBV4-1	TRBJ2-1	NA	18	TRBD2	CASSHVGLAGGQYNEQFF	TGCGCCAGCAGCCACGTGGGACTAGCGGGGGGACAGTACAATGAGCAGTTCTTC
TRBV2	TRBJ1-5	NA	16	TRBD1	CASSADRANSNQPQHF	TGTGCCAGCAGCGCAGACAGGGCCAATAGCAATCAGCCCCAGCATTTT
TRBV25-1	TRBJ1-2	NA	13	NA	CASRSDINYGYTF	TGTGCCAGCAGGTCGGACATTAACTATGGCTACACCTTC
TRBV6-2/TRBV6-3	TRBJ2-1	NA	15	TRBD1	CASSPQIQGQSEQFF	TGTGCCAGCAGCCCCCAGATACAGGGGCAGTCTGAGCAGTTCTTC
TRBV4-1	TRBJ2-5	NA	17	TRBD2	CASSQDSSGGAKETQYF	TGCGCCAGCAGCCAAGATTCCAGCGGGGGGGCCAAGGAGACCCAGTACTTC
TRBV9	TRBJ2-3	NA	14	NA	CASSGRGSADTQYF	TGTGCCAGCAGCGGTAGGGGGAGTGCAGATACGCAGTATTTT
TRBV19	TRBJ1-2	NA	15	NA	CASSRQVFSNYGYTF	TGTGCCAGTTCGCGACAGGTTTTCAGTAACTATGGCTACACCTTC
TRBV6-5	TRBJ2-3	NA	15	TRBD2	CASNTAGADTDTQYF	TGTGCCAGCAACACAGCGGGGGCTGACACAGATACGCAGTATTTT
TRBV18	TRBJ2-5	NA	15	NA	CASSPRVGRGETQYF	TGTGCCAGCTCACCGCGCGTCGGCCGGGGAGAGACCCAGTACTTC
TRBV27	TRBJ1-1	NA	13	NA	CASSLTTGLEAFF	TGTGCCAGCAGTTTAACGACAGGATTAGAAGCTTTCTTT
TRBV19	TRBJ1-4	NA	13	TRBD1	CASSYRGGEKLFF	TGTGCCAGTAGCTACAGGGGAGGTGAAAAACTGTTTTTT
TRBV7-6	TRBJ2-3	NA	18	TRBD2	CASSLDRISGGFTDTQYF	TGTGCCAGCAGCTTAGATCGAATTAGCGGGGGGTTCACAGATACGCAGTATTTT
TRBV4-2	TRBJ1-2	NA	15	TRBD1	CASSQPGQSSDGYTF	TGTGCCAGCAGCCAACCGGGACAGTCATCTGATGGCTACACCTTC
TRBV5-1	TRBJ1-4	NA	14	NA	CASSLFGESEKLFF	TGCGCCAGCAGCTTGTTCGGGGAATCGGAAAAACTGTTTTTT
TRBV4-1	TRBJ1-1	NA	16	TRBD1	CASSLPGTVKNTEAFF	TGCGCCAGCAGCCTACCCGGGACAGTTAAGAACACTGAAGCTTTCTTT
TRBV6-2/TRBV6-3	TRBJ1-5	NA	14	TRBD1	CASSYGTGGQPQHF	TGTGCCAGCAGTTACGGGACAGGGGGTCAGCCCCAGCATTTT
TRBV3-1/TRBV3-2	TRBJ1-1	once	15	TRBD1	CASSQTFTGGTEAFF	TGTGCCAGCAGCCAAACCTTCACAGGGGGCACTGAAGCTTTCTTT
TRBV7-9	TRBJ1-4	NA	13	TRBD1	CASKTGRDEKLFF	TGTGCCAGTAAGACAGGGAGAGATGAAAAACTGTTTTTT
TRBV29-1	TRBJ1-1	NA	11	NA	CSVPWRTEAFF	TGCAGCGTTCCCTGGAGAACTGAAGCTTTCTTT
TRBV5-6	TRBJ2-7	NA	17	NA	CASSLAGVFSMTYEQYF	TGTGCCAGCAGCTTGGCCGGGGTCTTCAGTATGACCTACGAGCAGTACTTC
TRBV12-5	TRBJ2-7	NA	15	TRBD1	CASGNTGAASYEQYF	TGTGCTAGTGGAAATACAGGGGCAGCGTCCTACGAGCAGTACTTC
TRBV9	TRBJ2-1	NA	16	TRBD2	CASSRLSGAGWSEQFF	TGTGCCAGCAGTCGCCTTAGCGGGGCCGGCTGGAGTGAGCAGTTCTTC
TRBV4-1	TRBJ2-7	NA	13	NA	CASSQEKGFGQYF	TGCGCCAGCAGCCAAGAAAAGGGGTTTGGGCAGTACTTC
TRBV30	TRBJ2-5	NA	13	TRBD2	CALLAGAQETQYF	TGTGCCTTACTAGCGGGGGCTCAAGAGACCCAGTACTTC
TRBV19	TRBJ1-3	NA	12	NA	CASSPTGNTIYF	TGTGCCAGTAGCCCCACTGGAAACACCATATATTTT
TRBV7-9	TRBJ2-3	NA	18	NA	CASSLAFEGEITTDTQYF	TGTGCCAGCAGCTTAGCGTTTGAGGGGGAGATTACGACAGATACGCAGTATTTT
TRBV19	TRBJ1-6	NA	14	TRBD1	CASSMGQGDSPLHF	TGTGCCAGTAGTATGGGACAGGGCGATTCACCCCTCCACTTT
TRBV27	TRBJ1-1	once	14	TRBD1	CASSLSGTAYEAFF	TGTGCCAGCAGTTTATCGGGGACAGCTTATGAAGCTTTCTTT
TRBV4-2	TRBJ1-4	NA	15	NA	CASSRGGGTNEKLFF	TGTGCCAGCAGCCGGGGGGGAGGAACTAATGAAAAACTGTTTTTT
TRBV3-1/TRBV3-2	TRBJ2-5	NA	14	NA	CASSRARGRETQYF	TGTGCCAGCAGCCGGGCTCGGGGAAGGGAGACCCAGTACTTC
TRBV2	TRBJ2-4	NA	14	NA	CASSEAGGRNIQYF	TGTGCCAGCAGTGAAGCAGGCGGCAGAAACATTCAGTACTTC
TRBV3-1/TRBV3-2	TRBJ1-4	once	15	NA	CASSQVWGGDEKLFF	TGTGCCAGCAGCCAGGTCTGGGGGGGGGATGAAAAACTGTTTTTT
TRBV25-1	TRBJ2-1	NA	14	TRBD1	CASTPGQGYNEQFF	TGTGCCAGCACCCCGGGACAGGGTTACAATGAGCAGTTCTTC
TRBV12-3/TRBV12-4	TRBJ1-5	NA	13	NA	CASSFTGPGPQHF	TGTGCCAGCAGTTTTACAGGGCCAGGGCCCCAGCATTTT
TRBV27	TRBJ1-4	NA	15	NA	CASTPLGQTKEKLFF	TGTGCCAGCACCCCACTCGGACAGACGAAAGAAAAACTGTTTTTT
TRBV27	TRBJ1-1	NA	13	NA	CASSRQVNTEAFF	TGTGCCAGCAGTAGACAGGTGAACACTGAAGCTTTCTTT
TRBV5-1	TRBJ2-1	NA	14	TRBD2	CASSLSGGYNEQFF	TGCGCCAGCAGCTTGTCGGGGGGGTACAATGAGCAGTTCTTC
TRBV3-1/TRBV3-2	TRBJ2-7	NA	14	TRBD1	CASSSNRGQYEQYF	TGTGCCAGCTCGTCTAACAGGGGGCAGTACGAGCAGTACTTC
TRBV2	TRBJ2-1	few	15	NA	CASRTTGSSYNEQFF	TGTGCCAGCAGGACTACGGGGAGCTCCTACAATGAGCAGTTCTTC
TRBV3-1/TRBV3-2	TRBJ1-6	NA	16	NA	CASSRRQSSYNSPLHF	TGTGCCAGCAGCCGTCGACAGAGCTCCTATAATTCACCCCTCCACTTT
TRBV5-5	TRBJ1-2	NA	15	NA	CASSSPGGLNYGYTF	TGTGCCAGCAGCTCCCCGGGGGGCCTAAACTATGGCTACACCTTC
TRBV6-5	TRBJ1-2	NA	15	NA	CASKGRPGAGVGYTF	TGTGCCAGCAAGGGCCGACCTGGCGCGGGGGTCGGCTACACCTTC
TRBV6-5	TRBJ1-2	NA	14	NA	CASSTRGRKYGYTF	TGTGCCAGCAGTACCCGCGGGAGGAAGTATGGCTACACCTTC
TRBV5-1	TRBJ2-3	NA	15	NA	CASRWQGGGTDTQYF	TGCGCCAGCAGATGGCAGGGAGGTGGGACAGATACGCAGTATTTT
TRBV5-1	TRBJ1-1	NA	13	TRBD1	CASSLGDRVFWFF	TGCGCCAGCAGCTTGGGCGACAGGGTATTCTGGTTCTTT
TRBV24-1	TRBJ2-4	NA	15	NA	CATSEDTGLWNIQYF	TGTGCCACCAGTGAAGATACAGGTCTCTGGAACATTCAGTACTTC
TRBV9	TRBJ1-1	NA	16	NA	CASSPQRVIANTEAFF	TGTGCCAGCAGCCCCCAGCGGGTGATAGCGAACACTGAAGCTTTCTTT